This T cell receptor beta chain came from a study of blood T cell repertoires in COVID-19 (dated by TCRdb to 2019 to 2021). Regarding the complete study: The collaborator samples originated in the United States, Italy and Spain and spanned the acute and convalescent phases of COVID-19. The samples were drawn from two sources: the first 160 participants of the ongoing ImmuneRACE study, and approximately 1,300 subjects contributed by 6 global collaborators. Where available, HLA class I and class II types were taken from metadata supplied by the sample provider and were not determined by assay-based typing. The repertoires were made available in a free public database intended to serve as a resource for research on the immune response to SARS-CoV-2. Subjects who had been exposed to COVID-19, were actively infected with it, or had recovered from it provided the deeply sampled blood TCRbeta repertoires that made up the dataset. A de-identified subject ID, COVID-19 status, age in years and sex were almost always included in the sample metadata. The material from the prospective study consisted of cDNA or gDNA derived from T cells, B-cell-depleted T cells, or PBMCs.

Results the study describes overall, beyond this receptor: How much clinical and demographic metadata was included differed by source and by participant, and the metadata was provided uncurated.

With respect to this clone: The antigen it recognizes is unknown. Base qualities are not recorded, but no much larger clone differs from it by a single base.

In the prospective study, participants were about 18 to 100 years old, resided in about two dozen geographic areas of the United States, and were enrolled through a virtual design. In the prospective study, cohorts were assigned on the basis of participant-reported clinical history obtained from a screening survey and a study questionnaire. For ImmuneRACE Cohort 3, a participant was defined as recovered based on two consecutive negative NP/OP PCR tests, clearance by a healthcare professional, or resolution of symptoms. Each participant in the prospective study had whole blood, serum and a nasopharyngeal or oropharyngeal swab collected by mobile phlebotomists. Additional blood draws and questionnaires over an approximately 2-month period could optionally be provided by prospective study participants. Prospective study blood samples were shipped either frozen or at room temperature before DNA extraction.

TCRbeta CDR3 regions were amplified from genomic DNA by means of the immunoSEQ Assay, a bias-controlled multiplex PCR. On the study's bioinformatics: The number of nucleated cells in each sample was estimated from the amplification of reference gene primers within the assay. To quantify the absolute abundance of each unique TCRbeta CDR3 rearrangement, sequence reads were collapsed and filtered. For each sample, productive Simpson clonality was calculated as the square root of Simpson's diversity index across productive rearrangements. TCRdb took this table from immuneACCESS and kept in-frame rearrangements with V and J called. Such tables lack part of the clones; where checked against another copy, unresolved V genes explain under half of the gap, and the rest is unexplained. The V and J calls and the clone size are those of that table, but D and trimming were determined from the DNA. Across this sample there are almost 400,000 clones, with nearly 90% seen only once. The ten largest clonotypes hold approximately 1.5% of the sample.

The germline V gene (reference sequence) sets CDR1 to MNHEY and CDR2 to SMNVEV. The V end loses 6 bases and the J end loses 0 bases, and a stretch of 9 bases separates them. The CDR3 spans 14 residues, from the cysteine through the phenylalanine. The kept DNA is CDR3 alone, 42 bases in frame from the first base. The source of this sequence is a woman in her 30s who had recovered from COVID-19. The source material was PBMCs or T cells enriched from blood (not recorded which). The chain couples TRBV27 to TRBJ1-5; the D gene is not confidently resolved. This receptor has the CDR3 CASSPQNSNQPQHF. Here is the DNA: TGTGCCAGCAGCCCCCAGAATAGCAATCAGCCCCAGCATTTT.